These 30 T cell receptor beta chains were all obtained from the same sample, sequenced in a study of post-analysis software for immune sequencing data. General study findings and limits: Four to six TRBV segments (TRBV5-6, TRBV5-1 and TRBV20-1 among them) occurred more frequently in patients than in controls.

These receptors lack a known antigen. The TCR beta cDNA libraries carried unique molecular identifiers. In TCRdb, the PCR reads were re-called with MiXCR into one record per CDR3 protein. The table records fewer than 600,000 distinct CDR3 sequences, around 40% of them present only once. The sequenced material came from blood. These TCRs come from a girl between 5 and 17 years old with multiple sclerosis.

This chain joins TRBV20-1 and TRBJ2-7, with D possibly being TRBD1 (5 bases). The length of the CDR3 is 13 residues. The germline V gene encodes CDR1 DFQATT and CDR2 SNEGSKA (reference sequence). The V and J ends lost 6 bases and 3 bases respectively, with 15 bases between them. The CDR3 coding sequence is TGCAGTGCGACAGAACATGGAAACTACGAGCAGTACTTC. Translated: CSATEHGNYEQYF.

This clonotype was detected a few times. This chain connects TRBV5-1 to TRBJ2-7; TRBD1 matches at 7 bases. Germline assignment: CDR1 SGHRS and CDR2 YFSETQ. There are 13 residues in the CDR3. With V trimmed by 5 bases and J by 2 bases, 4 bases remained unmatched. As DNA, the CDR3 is TGCGCCAGCAGTCGGGACAGTCCCTACGAGCAGTACTTC. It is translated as CASSRDSPYEQYF.

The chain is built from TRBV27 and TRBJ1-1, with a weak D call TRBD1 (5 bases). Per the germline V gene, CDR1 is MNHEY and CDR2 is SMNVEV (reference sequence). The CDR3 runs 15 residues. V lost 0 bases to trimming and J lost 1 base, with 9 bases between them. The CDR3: CASSLSQVANTEAFF. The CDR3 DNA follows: TGTGCCAGCAGTTTATCACAGGTTGCGAACACTGAAGCTTTCTTT.

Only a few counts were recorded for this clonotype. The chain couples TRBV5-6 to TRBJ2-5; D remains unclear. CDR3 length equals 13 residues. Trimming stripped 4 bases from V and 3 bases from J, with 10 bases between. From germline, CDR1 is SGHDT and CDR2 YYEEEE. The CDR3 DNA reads TGTGCCAGCAGCCAAATTATAGAAGAGACCCAGTACTTC. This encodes CASSQIIEETQYF. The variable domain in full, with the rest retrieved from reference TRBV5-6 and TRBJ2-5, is DAGVTQSPTHLIKTRGQQVTLRCSPKSGHDTVSWYQQALGQGPQFIFQYYEEEERQRGNFPDRFSGHQFPNYSSELNVNALLLGDSALYLCASSQIIEETQYFGPGTRLLVL.

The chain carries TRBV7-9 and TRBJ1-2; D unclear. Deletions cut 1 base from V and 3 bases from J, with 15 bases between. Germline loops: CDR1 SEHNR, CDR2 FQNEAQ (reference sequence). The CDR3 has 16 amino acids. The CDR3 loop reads CASSLDLGATYYGYTF. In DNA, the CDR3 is TGTGCCAGCAGCTTAGATCTAGGAGCGACCTACTATGGCTACACCTTC. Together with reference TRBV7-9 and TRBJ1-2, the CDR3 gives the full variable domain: DTGVSQNPRHKITKRGQNVTFRCDPISEHNRLYWYRQTLGQGPEFLTYFQNEAQLEKSRLLSDRFSAERPKGSFSTLEIQRTEQGDSAMYLCASSLDLGATYYGYTFGSGTRLTVV.

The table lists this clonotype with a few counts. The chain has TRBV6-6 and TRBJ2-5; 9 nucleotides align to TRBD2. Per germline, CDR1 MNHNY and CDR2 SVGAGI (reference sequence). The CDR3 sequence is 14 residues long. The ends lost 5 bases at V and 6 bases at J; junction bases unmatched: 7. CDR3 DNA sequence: TGTGCCAGCAGTGATACTAGCGGGCGGAAGACCCAGTACTTC. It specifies CASSDTSGRKTQYF.

The CDR3 reads CASTHAYGYTF. For the CDR3, the DNA is TGTGCCAGCACCCATGCGTATGGCTACACCTTC. The chain carries TRBV28 and TRBJ1-2; D gene ambiguous. Germline CDR1 MDHEN, CDR2 SYDVKM. Trimming took off 7 bases at V and 5 bases at J, with 8 bases between the two ends. CDR3 size: 11 residues.

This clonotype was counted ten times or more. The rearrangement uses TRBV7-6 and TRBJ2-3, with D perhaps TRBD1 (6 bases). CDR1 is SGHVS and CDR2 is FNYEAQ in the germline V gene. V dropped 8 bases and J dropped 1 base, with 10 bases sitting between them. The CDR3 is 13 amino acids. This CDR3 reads CASSPGGTDTQYF. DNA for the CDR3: TGTGCCAGCTCACCAGGGGGCACAGATACGCAGTATTTT. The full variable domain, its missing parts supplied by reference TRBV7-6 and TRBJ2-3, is GAGVSQSPRYKVTKRGQDVALRCDPISGHVSLYWYRQALGQGPEFLTYFNYEAQQDKSGLPNDRFSAERPEGSISTLTIQRTEQRDSAMYRCASSPGGTDTQYFGPGTRLTVL.

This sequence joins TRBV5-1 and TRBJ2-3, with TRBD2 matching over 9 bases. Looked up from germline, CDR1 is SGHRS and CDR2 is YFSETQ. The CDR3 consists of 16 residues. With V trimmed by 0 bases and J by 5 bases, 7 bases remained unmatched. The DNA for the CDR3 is TGCGCCAGCAGCTTGGTTGGCGGGAGGGCGAGAGATACGCAGTATTTT. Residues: CASSLVGGRARDTQYF. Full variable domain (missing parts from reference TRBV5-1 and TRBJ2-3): KAGVTQTPRYLIKTRGQQVTLSCSPISGHRSVSWYQQTPGQGLQFLFEYFSETQRNKGNFPGRFSGRQFSNSRSEMNVSTLELGDSALYLCASSLVGGRARDTQYFGPGTRLTVL.

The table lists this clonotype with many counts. The CDR3 reads CSVEGLAGAYEQYF. The CDR3 bases are TGCAGCGTTGAGGGCCTAGCGGGAGCCTACGAGCAGTACTTC. V is TRBV29-1 and J is TRBJ2-7; 10 bases agree with TRBD2. CDR3 length equals 14 residues. J gave up 2 bases and V 3 bases, and 4 bases lay outside the gene matches. Germline V lookup: CDR1 SQVTM, CDR2 ANQGSEA.

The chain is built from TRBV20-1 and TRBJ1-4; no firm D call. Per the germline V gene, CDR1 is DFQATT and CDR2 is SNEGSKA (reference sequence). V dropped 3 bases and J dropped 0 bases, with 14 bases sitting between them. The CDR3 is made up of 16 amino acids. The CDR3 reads CSARVDGLTTNEKLFF. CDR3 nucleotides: TGCAGTGCTAGGGTAGACGGACTTACAACTAATGAAAAACTGTTTTTT.

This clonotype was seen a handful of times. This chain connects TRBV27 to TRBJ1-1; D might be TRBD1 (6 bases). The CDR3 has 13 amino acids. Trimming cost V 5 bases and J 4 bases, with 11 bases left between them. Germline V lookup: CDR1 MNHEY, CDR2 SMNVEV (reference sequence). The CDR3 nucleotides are TGTGCCAGCAGTATCGGACAGTTCACTGAAGCTTTCTTT. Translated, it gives CASSIGQFTEAFF.

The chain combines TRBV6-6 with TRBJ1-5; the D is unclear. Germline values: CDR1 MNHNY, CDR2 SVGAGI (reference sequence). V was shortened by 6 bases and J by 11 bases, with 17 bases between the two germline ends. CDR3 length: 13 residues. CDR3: CASSQTSWRAQHF. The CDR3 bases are TGTGCCAGCAGCCAGACCTCCTGGAGGGCCCAGCATTTT.

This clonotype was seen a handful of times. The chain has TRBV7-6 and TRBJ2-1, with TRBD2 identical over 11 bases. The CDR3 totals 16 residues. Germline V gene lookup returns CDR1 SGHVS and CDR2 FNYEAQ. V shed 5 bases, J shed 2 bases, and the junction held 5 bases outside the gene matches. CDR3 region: CASSRLAGGPYNEQFF. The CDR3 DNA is TGTGCCAGCAGCCGTCTAGCGGGAGGACCCTACAATGAGCAGTTCTTC.

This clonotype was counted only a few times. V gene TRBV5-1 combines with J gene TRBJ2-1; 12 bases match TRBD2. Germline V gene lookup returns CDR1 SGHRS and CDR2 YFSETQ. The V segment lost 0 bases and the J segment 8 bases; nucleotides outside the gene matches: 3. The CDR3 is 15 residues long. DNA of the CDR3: TGCGCCAGCAGCTTGGGACTAGCGGGGGACGATGAGCAGTTCTTC. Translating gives CASSLGLAGDDEQFF.

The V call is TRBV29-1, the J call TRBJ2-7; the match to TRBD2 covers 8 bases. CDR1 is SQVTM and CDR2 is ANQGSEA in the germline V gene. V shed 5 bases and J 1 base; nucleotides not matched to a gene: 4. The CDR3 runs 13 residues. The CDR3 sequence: CSVTGGESYEQYF. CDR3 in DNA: TGCAGCGTTACCGGGGGGGAGTCCTACGAGCAGTACTTC.

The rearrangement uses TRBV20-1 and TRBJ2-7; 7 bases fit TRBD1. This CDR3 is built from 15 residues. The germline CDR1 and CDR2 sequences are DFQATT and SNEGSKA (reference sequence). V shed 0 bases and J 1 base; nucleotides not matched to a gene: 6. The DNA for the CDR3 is TGCAGTGCTAGAGATCGATGGACAGGTTCCTACGAGCAGTACTTC. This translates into CSARDRWTGSYEQYF.

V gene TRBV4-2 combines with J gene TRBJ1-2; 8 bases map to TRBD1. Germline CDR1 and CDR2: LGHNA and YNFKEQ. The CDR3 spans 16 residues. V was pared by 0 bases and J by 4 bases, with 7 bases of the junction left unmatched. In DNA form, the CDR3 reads TGTGCCAGCAGCCAAGATCCCCAGGGGGCGGTCTATGGCTACACCTTC. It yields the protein CASSQDPQGAVYGYTF.

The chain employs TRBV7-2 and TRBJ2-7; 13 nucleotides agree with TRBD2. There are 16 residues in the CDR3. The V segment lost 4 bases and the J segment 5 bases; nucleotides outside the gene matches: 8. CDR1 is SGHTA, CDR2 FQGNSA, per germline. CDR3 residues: CASSSSGLAGLDEQYF. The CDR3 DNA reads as TGTGCCAGCAGCTCCTCGGGACTAGCGGGACTCGACGAGCAGTACTTC.

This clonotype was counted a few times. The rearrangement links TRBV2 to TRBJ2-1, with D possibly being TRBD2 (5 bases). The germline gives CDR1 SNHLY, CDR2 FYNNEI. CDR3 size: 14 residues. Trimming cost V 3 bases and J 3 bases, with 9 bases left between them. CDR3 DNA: TGTGCCAGCAGTGACGAAGGGAGCTACAATGAGCAGTTCTTC. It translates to CASSDEGSYNEQFF. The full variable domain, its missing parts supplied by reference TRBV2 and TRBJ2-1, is EPEVTQTPSHQVTQMGQEVILRCVPISNHLYFYWYRQILGQKVEFLVSFYNNEISEKSEIFDDQFSVERPDGSNFTLKIRSTKLEDSAMYFCASSDEGSYNEQFFGPGTRLTVL.

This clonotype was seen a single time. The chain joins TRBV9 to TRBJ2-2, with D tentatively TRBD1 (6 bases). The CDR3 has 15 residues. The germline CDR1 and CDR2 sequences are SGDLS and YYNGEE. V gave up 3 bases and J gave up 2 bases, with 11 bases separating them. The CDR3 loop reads CASSAPGVNTGELFF. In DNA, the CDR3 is TGTGCCAGCAGCGCCCCAGGGGTAAACACCGGGGAGCTGTTTTTT.

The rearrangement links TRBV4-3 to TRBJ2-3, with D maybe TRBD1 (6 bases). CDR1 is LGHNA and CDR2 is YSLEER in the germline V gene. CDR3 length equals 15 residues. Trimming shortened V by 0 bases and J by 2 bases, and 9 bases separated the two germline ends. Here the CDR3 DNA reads TGCGCCAGCAGCCAAGAGGGGGCTGTCACAGATACGCAGTATTTT. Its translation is CASSQEGAVTDTQYF.

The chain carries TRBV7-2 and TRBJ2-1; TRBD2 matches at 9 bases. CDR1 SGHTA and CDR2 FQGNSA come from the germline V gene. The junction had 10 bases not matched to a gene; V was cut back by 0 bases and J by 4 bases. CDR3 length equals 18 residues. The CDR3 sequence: CASSLAWLAGEIYNEQFF. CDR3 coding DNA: TGTGCCAGCAGCTTAGCTTGGTTAGCGGGAGAGATTTACAATGAGCAGTTCTTC. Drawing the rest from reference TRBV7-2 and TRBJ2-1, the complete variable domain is GAGVSQSPSNKVTEKGKDVELRCDPISGHTALYWYRQSLGQGLEFLIYFQGNSAPDKSGLPSDRFSAERTGGSVSTLTIQRTQQEDSAVYLCASSLAWLAGEIYNEQFFGPGTRLTVL.

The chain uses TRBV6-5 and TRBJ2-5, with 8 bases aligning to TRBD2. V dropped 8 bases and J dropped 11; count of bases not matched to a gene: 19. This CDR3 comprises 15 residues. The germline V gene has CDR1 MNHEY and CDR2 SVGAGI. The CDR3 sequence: CASGGQREKGKKQYF. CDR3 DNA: TGTGCCAGCGGGGGCCAGCGGGAGAAGGGAAAAAAGCAGTACTTC.

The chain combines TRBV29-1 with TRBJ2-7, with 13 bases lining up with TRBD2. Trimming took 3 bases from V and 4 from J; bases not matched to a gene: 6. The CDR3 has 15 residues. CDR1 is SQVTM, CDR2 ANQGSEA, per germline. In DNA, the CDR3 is TGCAGCGTTGAGACTAGCGGGGGGAATGGATACGAGCAGTACTTC. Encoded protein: CSVETSGGNGYEQYF.

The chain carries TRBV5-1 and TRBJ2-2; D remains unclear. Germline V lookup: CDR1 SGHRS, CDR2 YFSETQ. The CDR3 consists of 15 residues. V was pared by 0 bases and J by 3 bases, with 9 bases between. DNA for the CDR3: TGCGCCAGCAGCTTGGGACTCCATCACACCGGGGAGCTGTTTTTT. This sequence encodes CASSLGLHHTGELFF.

The CDR3 nucleotides read TGTGCCAGCAGCCTCCTTAGCGGGAGGGCCATCAATGAGCAGTTCTTC. It codes for CASSLLSGRAINEQFF. V usage is TRBV7-9 and J usage is TRBJ2-1; the match to TRBD2 covers 11 bases. CDR1 is SEHNR, CDR2 FQNEAQ, per germline (reference sequence). There are 16 residues in the CDR3. Trimming at V came to 5 bases and at J to 6 bases, leaving 9 bases not matched to a gene.

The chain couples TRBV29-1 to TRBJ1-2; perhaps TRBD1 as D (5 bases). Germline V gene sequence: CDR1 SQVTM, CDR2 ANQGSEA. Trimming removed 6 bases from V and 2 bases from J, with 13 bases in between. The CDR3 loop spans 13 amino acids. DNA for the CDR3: TGCAGCGTGGGGACGGGACCCAACTATGGCTACACCTTC. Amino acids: CSVGTGPNYGYTF.

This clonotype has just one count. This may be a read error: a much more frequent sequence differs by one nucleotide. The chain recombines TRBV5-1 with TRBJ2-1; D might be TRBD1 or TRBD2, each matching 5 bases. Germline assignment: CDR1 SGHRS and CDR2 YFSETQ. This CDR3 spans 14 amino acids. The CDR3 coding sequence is TGCGCCGGCAGCTTGGAAGGCGAGGGGAATGAGCAGTTCTTC. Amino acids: CAGSLEGEGNEQFF.

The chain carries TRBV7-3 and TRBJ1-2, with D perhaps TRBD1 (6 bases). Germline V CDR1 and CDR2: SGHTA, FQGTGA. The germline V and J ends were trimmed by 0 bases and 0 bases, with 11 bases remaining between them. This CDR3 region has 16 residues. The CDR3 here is CASSLTGGQTNYGYTF. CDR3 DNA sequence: TGTGCCAGCAGCTTAACCGGGGGCCAGACTAACTATGGCTACACCTTC.